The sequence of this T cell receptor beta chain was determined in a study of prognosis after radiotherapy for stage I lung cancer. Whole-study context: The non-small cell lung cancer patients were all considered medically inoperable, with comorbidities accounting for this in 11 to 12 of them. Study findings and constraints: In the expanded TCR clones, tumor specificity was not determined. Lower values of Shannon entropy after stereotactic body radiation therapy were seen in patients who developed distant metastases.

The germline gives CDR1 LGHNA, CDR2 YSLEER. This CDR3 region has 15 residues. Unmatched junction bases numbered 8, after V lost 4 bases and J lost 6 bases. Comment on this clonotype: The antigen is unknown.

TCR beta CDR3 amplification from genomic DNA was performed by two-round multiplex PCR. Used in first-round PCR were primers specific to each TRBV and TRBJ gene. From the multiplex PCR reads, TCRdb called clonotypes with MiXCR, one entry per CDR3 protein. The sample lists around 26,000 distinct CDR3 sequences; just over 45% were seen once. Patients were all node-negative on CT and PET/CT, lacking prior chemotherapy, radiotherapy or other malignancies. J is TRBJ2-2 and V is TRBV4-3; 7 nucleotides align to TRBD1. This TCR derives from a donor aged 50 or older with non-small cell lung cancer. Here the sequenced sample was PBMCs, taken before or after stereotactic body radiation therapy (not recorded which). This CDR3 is CASSRIQGWAGELFF. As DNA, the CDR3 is TGCGCCAGCAGCCGGATACAGGGGTGGGCCGGGGAGCTGTTTTTT.